One sample yielded the 20 T cell receptor beta chains listed below, sequenced in a study of T cell responses to AZD1222 COVID-19 vaccine. TCRdb's table, derived via immunoSEQ multiplex PCR, lists solely in-frame clones and lacks some. The profile shows more than 70,000 clones, just over 90% of them singletons. The specimen comprised peripheral blood, sampled 28 days after the second AZD1222 dose. The receptors were gathered from an adult who received the AZD1222 COVID-19 vaccine.

This clone showed up just once. This chain joins TRBV6-1 and TRBJ2-5; D remains unclear. The CDR3 consists of 13 residues. V dropped 2 bases and J dropped 2 bases, with 6 bases sitting between them. CDR1 is MNHNS and CDR2 is SASEGT in the germline V gene. This chain's CDR3 is CASSESLQETQYF. The CDR3 DNA is TGTGCCAGCAGTGAATCACTACAAGAGACCCAGTACTTC.

This sequence joins TRBV19 and TRBJ2-7, with D perhaps TRBD1 (6 bases). Germline V gene data show CDR1 as LNHDA and CDR2 as SQIVND (reference sequence). CDR3 length equals 12 residues. V lost 10 bases to trimming and J lost 0 bases, with 10 bases between them. The CDR3 spells CATSDSSYEQYF. DNA of the CDR3: TGTGCCACCTCGGACAGCTCCTACGAGCAGTACTTC.

V is TRBV30 and J is TRBJ2-7, with 10 bases fitting TRBD2. Germline V lookup: CDR1 GTSNPN, CDR2 SVGIG (reference sequence). The CDR3 extends over 14 amino acids. V lost 0 bases, J lost 3 bases, and 2 bases stayed unmatched. The CDR3 DNA reads TGTGCCTGGAGTGTAGCGGGAGGGGGCTACGAGCAGTACTTC. It yields the protein CAWSVAGGGYEQYF. Filled out from reference TRBV30 and TRBJ2-7, the complete variable domain reads SQTIHQWPATLVQPVGSPLSLECTVEGTSNPNLYWYRQAAGRGLQLLFYSVGIGQISSEVPQNLSASRPQDRQFILSSKKLLLSDSGFYLCAWSVAGGGYEQYFGPGTRLTVT.

The chain employs TRBV4-1 and TRBJ1-2, with 7 bases aligning to TRBD1. Losses at the gene ends were 0 bases for V and 3 bases for J; bases not matched to a gene: 7. The CDR3 has 16 residues. The germline V gene encodes CDR1 MGHRA and CDR2 YSYEKL. The CDR3 bases are TGCGCCAGCAGCCAAGATCAGGGGGGAACTCACTATGGCTACACCTTC. Amino acid sequence: CASSQDQGGTHYGYTF.

The chain carries TRBV6-5 and TRBJ1-2; the match to TRBD1 covers 7 bases. V shed 4 bases, J shed 2 bases, and the junction held 4 bases outside the gene matches. Germline V gene data show CDR1 as MNHEY and CDR2 as SVGAGI. The CDR3 totals 14 residues. The CDR3 sequence is CASSFTQGNYGYTF. In DNA form, the CDR3 reads TGTGCCAGCAGTTTCACACAGGGGAACTATGGCTACACCTTC.

The rearrangement links TRBV18 to TRBJ2-5; D remains unclear. V was clipped by 2 bases and J by 9 bases, with 13 bases between them. The CDR3 is 13 residues long. Germline V gene data show CDR1 as KGHSH and CDR2 as LQKENI. The CDR3 DNA reads TGTGCCAGCTCACCAGCAAGGGAAGGAGCCCAGTACTTC. This codes for CASSPAREGAQYF. Full variable domain (rest looked up from reference TRBV18 and TRBJ2-5): NAGVMQNPRHLVRRRGQEARLRCSPMKGHSHVYWYRQLPEEGLKFMVYLQKENIIDESGMPKERFSAEFPKEGPSILRIQQVVRGDSAAYFCASSPAREGAQYFGPGTRLLVL.

This clone was seen once. The rearrangement links TRBV27 to TRBJ2-7; perhaps D is TRBD1 or TRBD2 (7 bases each). This CDR3 spans 14 amino acids. Looked up from germline, CDR1 is MNHEY and CDR2 is SMNVEV (reference sequence). Trimming pared 6 bases from V and 0 bases from J, leaving 12 bases between. The CDR3 coding sequence is TGTGCCAGCAGGCAGGGGGGGATCTCCTACGAGCAGTACTTC. It yields the protein CASRQGGISYEQYF.

The V and J genes are TRBV6-1 and TRBJ1-5, with 11 bases fitting TRBD1. The CDR3 consists of 15 residues. V was clipped by 0 bases and J by 6 bases; unmatched bases: 1. Germline lookup yields CDR1 MNHNS and CDR2 SASEGT. The CDR3 reads CASSEAGTGGQPQHF. The CDR3, as DNA: TGTGCCAGCAGTGAAGCGGGGACAGGGGGTCAGCCCCAGCATTTT.

This chain links TRBV7-3 with TRBJ2-4; D could derive from TRBD1 or TRBD2 (6 bases each). V was cut by 3 bases and J by 4 bases, with 13 bases left in between. The CDR3 covers 15 residues. CDR1 and CDR2 from the germline V gene are SGHTA and FQGTGA. The CDR3 DNA is TGTGCCAGCAGCTTGGAGGGGGGACTGAAAAACATTCAGTACTTC. Amino acid sequence: CASSLEGGLKNIQYF. Combining the CDR3 with reference TRBV7-3 and TRBJ2-4 gives the whole variable domain GAGVSQTPSNKVTEKGKYVELRCDPISGHTALYWYRQSLGQGPEFLIYFQGTGAADDSGLPNDRFFAVRPEGSVSTLKIQRTERGDSAVYLCASSLEGGLKNIQYFGAGTRLSVL.

The chain carries TRBV30 and TRBJ2-4; D uncertain. Germline CDR1 GTSNPN, CDR2 SVGIG (reference sequence). V dropped 0 bases and J dropped 6 bases, with 12 bases sitting between them. The CDR3 covers 14 residues. The CDR3 DNA is TGTGCCTGGAGTGTTCTCCGGTTGCCAAACATTCAGTACTTC. This codes for CAWSVLRLPNIQYF.

The V and J genes are TRBV7-3 and TRBJ2-5, with unresolved D. Germline V gives CDR1 SGHTA, CDR2 FQGTGA. V lost 5 bases and J lost 0, with 7 bases in between. This CDR3 spans 13 amino acids. The CDR3 bases are TGTGCCAGCAGCCAGACACACCAAGAGACCCAGTACTTC. Its translation is CASSQTHQETQYF.

The genes are TRBV30 and TRBJ1-1; a possible D gene is TRBD1 (5 bases). Per the germline V gene, CDR1 is GTSNPN and CDR2 is SVGIG (reference sequence). V was cut by 5 bases and J by 5 bases, with 15 bases left in between. The CDR3 runs to 13 residues. The DNA for the CDR3 is TGTGCCTGGGCCCAGGGCATGAGAACTGAAGCTTTCTTT. Protein product: CAWAQGMRTEAFF.

The chain is built from TRBV7-3 and TRBJ1-1, with unresolved D. This CDR3 contains 13 residues. V shed 5 bases and J shed 3 bases, with 10 bases lying between them. Germline V gives CDR1 SGHTA, CDR2 FQGTGA. The CDR3 loop reads CASSLLGDTEAFF. The CDR3 region has the DNA TGTGCCAGCAGCCTTCTCGGGGACACTGAAGCTTTCTTT.

CDR3 in DNA: TGTGCCAGCAGGACGGCCTTCTTTGGGGCCAACGTCCTGACTTTC. Its translation is CASRTAFFGANVLTF. The chain recombines TRBV27 with TRBJ2-6, with D hard to call. The V gene's germline CDR1 is MNHEY and CDR2 SMNVEV (reference sequence). The length of the CDR3 is 15 residues. Trimming pared 6 bases from V and 3 bases from J, leaving 12 bases between. The variable domain in full, with the rest retrieved from reference TRBV27 and TRBJ2-6, is EAQVTQNPRYLITVTGKKLTVTCSQNMNHEYMSWYRQDPGLGLRQIYYSMNVEVTDKGDVPEGYKVSRKEKRNFPLILESPSPNQTSLYFCASRTAFFGANVLTFGAGSRLTVL.

V gene TRBV7-2 combines with J gene TRBJ1-2, with a possible D match to TRBD1 (6 bases). V was trimmed by 3 bases and J by 7 bases, leaving 15 bases between them. From germline, CDR1 is SGHTA and CDR2 FQGNSA. CDR3 length equals 14 residues. The CDR3 sequence is CASSFGPDSGGYTF. CDR3 DNA sequence: TGTGCCAGCAGCTTTGGACCGGACAGCGGTGGCTACACCTTC.

V and J are TRBV5-4 and TRBJ2-7; TRBD2 agrees at 9 bases. This CDR3 is 16 amino acids long. Germline loops: CDR1 SGHNT, CDR2 YYREEE (reference sequence). V lost 2 bases, J lost 4 bases, and 10 bases stayed unmatched. The CDR3 protein is CASSLGAGGRSYEQYF. CDR3 coding DNA: TGTGCCAGCAGCTTAGGAGCGGGGGGTAGATCTTACGAGCAGTACTTC. Complete variable domain (other parts from reference TRBV5-4 and TRBJ2-7): ETGVTQSPTHLIKTRGQQVTLRCSSQSGHNTVSWYQQALGQGPQFIFQYYREEENGRGNFPPRFSGLQFPNYSSELNVNALELDDSALYLCASSLGAGGRSYEQYFGPGTRLTVT.

This rearrangement joins TRBV6-5 to TRBJ1-6; TRBD1 might be the D (5 bases). This CDR3 region has 15 residues. The germline V gene has CDR1 MNHEY and CDR2 SVGAGI. V was shortened by 8 bases and J by 6 bases, with 17 bases between the two germline ends. The CDR3 reads CASENRPLVNSPLHF. For the CDR3, the DNA is TGTGCCAGCGAAAACAGGCCACTCGTTAATTCACCCCTCCACTTT.

The chain joins TRBV11-2 to TRBJ1-2, with D possibly TRBD1 on 5 matching bases. The CDR3 runs to 16 residues. Germline CDR1 reads SGHAT; CDR2 reads FQNNGV. V gave up 1 base and J gave up 8 bases, with 20 bases separating them. The CDR3 bases are TGTGCCAGCAGCTTAGGACAGATTATGGTCATGTCGGGCTACACCTTC. It encodes CASSLGQIMVMSGYTF.

The genes are TRBV30 and TRBJ1-1; D not certain. Trimming cost V 0 bases and J 5 bases, with 25 bases left between them. CDR1 is GTSNPN and CDR2 is SVGIG in the germline V gene (reference sequence). This CDR3 is built from 18 residues. The CDR3 DNA reads TGTGCCTGGAGTGTAAGGGAGGGATGGGGAGGAAAATGGACTGAAGCTTTCTTT. Translating it yields CAWSVREGWGGKWTEAFF.

The chain has TRBV3-1 (or the pseudogene TRBV3-2) and TRBJ2-5; D might be TRBD1 (5 bases). This CDR3 has 15 amino acids. CDR1 LGHDT and CDR2 YNNKEL come from the germline V gene (reference sequence). V shed 1 base and J shed 6 bases, with 15 bases lying between them. For the CDR3, the DNA is TGTGCCAGCAGCCAAGTCCCCGACAGCCCGAAGACCCAGTACTTC. It is translated as CASSQVPDSPKTQYF.